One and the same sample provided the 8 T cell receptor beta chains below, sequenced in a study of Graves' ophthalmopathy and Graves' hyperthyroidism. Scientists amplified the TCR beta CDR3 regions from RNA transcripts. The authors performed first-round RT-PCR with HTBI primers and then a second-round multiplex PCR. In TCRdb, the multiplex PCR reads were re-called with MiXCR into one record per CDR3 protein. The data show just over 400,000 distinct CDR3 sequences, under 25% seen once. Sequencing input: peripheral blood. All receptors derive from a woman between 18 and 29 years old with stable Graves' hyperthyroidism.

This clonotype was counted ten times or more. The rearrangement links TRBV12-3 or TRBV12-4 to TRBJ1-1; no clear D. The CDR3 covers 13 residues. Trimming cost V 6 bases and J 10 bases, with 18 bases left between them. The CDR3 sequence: CASRTINTERAFF. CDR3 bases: TGTGCCAGCAGGACTATTAACACTGAACGAGCTTTCTTT.

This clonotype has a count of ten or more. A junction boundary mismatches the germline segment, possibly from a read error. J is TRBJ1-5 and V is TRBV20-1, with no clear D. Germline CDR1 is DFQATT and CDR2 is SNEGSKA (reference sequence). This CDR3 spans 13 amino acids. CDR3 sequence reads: CSAGDLEDQPQHF. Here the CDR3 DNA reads TGCAGTGCTGGAGATCTGGAGGATCAGCCCCAGCATTTT.

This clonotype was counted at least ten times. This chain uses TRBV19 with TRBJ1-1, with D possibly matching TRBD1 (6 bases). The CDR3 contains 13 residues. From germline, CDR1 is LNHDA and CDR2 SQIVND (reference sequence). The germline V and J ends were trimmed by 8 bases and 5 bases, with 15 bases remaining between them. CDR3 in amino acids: CASEGRGDTEAFF. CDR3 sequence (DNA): TGTGCCAGTGAGGGCAGGGGAGATACTGAAGCTTTCTTT.

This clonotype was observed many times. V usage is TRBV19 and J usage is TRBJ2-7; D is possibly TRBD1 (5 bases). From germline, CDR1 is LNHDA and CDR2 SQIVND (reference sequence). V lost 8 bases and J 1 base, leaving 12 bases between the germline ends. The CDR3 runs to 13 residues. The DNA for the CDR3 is TGTGCCAGTGGGGCCCCCGGGTCCTACGAGCAGTACTTC. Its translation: CASGAPGSYEQYF.

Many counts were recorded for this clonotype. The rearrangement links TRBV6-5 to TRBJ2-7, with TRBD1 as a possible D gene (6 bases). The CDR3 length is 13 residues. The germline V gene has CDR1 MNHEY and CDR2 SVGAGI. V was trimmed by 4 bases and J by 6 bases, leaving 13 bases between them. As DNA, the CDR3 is TGTGCCAGCAGTTCGACGGGACACTTCGAGCAGTACTTC. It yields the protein CASSSTGHFEQYF.

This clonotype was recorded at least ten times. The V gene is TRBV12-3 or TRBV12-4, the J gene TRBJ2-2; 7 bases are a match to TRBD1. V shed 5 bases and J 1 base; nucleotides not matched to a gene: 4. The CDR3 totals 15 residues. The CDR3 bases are TGTGCCAGCAGTACGGGACAGAGGAACACCGGGGAGCTGTTTTTT. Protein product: CASSTGQRNTGELFF.

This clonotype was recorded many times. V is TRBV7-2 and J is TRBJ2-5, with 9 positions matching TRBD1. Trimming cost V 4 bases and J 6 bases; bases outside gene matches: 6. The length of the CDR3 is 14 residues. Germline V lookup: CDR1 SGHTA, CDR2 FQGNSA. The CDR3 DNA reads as TGTGCCAGCAGCTCGACAGGGGGTAGGAAGACCCAGTACTTC. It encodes CASSSTGGRKTQYF.

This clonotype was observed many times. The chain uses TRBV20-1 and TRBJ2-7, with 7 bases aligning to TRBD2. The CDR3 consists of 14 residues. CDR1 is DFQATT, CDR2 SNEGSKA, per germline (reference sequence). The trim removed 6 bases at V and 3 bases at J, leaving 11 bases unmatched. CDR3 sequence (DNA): TGCAGTGCCTGGGCGGGACTAAATGACTACGAGCAGTACTTC. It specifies CSAWAGLNDYEQYF.